Here is one T cell receptor (beta chain) with its context. The CDR3 has 14 amino acids. The V end lost 4 bases, the J end lost 2 bases, and 13 bases lay between the germline ends. Germline V gene sequence: CDR1 SGHRS, CDR2 YFSETQ. Measured with immunoSEQ multiplex PCR; TCRdb has only the in-frame clones, and not every one. The sample comprises about 56,000 clones, around 92% of which are singletons, and roughly a fifth rests with the top ten. This entry belongs to a study of blood T cell repertoires in COVID-19. The gene calls are TRBV5-1 and TRBJ2-7; tentatively, D is TRBD2 (5 bases). The source material was peripheral blood. The receptor was isolated from a human donor in a cohort sampled during active COVID-19. DNA for the CDR3: TGCGCCAGCAGCCCCCGGGAAGTAGCCTACGAGCAGTACTTC. Translating it yields CASSPREVAYEQYF.